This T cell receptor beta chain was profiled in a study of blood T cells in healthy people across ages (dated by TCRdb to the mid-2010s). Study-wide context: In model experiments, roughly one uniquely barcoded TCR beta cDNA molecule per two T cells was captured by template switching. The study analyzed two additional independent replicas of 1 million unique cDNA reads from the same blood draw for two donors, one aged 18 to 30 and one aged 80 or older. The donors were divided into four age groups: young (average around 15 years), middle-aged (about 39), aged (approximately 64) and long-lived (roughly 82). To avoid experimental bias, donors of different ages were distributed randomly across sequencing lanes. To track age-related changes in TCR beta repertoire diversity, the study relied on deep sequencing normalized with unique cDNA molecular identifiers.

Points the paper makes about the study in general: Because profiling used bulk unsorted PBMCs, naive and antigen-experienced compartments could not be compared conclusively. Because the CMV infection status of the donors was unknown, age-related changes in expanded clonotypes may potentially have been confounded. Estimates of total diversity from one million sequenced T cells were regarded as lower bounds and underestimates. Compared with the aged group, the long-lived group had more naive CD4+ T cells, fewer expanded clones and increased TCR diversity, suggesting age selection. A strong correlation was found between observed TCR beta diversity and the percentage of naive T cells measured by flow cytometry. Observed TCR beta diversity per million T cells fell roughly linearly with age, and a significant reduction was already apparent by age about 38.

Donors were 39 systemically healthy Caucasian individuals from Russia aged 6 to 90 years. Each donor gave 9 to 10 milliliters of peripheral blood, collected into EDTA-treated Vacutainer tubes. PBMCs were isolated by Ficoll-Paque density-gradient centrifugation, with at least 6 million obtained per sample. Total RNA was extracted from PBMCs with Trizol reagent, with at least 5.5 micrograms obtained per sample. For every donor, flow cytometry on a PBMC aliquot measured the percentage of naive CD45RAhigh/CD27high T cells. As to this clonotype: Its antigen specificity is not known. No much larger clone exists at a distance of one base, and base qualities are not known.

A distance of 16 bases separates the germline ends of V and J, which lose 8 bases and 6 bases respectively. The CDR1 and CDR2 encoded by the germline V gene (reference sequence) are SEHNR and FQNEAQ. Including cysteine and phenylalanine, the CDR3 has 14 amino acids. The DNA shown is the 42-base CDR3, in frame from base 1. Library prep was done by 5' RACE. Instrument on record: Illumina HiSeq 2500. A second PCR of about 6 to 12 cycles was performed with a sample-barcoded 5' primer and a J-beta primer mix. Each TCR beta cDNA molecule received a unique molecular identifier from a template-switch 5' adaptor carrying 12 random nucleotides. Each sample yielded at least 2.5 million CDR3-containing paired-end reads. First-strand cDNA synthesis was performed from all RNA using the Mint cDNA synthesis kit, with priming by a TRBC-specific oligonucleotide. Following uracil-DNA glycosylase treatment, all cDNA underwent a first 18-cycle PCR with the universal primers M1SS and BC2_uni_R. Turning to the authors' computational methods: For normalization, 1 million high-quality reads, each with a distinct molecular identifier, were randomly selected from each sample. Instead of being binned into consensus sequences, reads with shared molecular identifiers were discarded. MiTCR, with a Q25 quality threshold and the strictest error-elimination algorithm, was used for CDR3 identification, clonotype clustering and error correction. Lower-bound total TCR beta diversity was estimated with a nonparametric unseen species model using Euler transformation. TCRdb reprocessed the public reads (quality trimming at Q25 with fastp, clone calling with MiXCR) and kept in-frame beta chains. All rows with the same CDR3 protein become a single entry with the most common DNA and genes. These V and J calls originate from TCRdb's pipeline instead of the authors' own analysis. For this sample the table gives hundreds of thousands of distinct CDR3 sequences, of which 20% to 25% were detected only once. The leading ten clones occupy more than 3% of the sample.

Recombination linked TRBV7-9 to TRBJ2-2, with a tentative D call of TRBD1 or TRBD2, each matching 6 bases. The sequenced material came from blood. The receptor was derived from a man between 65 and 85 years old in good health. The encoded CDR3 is CASGGQGSPGELFF. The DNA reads TGTGCCAGCGGAGGGCAGGGGAGTCCCGGGGAGCTGTTTTTT.